The TCR beta chain described here comes from a study of blood T cell repertoires in COVID-19. Background on the study: From the United States, Italy and Spain came samples of acute and convalescent COVID-19. T cells, B-cell-depleted T cells, or PBMCs supplied cDNA or gDNA.

A few counts support this clone. The CDR3 extends over 17 amino acids. Per the germline V gene, CDR1 is MGHRA and CDR2 is YSYEKL. J lost 1 base, V lost 1 base, and 5 bases had no gene match. Study processing details: The authors estimated nucleated cell counts from reference gene primer amplification. TCRdb keeps only in-frame clones here, not all; method: immunoSEQ multiplex PCR. V, J and clone size derive from that table, while D and trimming were established from the DNA sequence. This table holds around 260,000 clones, over 75% found once. Cohort 3 recovery required two negative PCRs, clearance, or symptom resolution.

This clonotype was sampled from a woman aged 25-40 years who had recovered from COVID-19. The rearrangement joins TRBV4-1 to TRBJ2-3; 10 bases line up with TRBD1. The material sequenced was PBMCs or T cells enriched from blood (not recorded which). CDR3 amino acids: CASSQGQGASGTDTQYF. The CDR3, as DNA: TGCGCCAGCAGCCAAGGACAGGGGGCTTCGGGCACAGATACGCAGTATTTT.